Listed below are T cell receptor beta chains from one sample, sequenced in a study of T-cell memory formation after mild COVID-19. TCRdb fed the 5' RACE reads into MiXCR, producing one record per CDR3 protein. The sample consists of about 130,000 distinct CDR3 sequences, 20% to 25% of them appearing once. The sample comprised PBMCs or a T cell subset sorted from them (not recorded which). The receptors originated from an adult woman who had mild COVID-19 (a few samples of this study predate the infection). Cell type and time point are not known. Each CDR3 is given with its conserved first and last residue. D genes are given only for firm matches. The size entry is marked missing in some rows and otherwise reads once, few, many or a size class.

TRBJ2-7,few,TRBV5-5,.,CASSYQPPTYEQYF,TGTGCCAGCAGCTACCAACCCCCTACCTACGAGCAGTACTTC
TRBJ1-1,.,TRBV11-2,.,CASSFPADEAFF,TGTGCCAGCAGCTTCCCGGCGGATGAAGCTTTCTTT
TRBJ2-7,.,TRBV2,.,CASSEVGSSYEQYF,TGTGCCAGCAGTGAAGTCGGGAGCTCCTACGAGCAGTACTTC
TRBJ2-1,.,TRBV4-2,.,CASSQDGQPSGNEQFF,TGTGCCAGCAGCCAAGATGGTCAGCCCTCGGGCAATGAGCAGTTCTTC
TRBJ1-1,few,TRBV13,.,CASSFRLSGNTEAFF,TGTGCCAGCAGCTTCAGACTGTCGGGGAACACTGAAGCTTTCTTT
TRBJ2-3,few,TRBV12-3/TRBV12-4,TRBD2,CASRDYGLAGSADTQYF,TGTGCCAGCAGGGATTATGGACTAGCGGGGTCGGCAGATACGCAGTATTTT
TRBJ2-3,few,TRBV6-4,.,CASSDGNTDTQYF,TGTGCCAGCAGTGACGGGAACACAGATACGCAGTATTTT
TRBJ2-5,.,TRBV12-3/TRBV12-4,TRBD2,CASSAGTSSETQYF,TGTGCCAGCAGTGCCGGGACTAGCAGTGAGACCCAGTACTTC
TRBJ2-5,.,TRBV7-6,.,CASSLAPVGVEETQYF,TGTGCCAGCAGCTTAGCGCCCGTGGGGGTTGAGGAGACCCAGTACTTC
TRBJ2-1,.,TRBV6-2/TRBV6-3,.,CASSYGASIEQFF,TGTGCCAGCAGTTACGGGGCTAGCATTGAGCAGTTCTTC
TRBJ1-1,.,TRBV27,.,CASRRGGARNTEAFF,TGTGCCAGCAGACGGGGAGGGGCCCGGAACACTGAAGCTTTCTTT